This note documents a single T cell receptor (beta chain) sequence. The antigen is unknown. The entry originates in a study of cytomegalovirus exposure and HLA in healthy donors. The study, taken as a whole, reports: CMV serostatus was the only recorded immune exposure for donors. Earlier analysis yielded a pattern in which most TCR beta V segments were productive about 90% or about 30% of the time. A later analysis linked a missense DCLRE1C variant to TCR beta V- and J-gene trimming.

The PCR was carried out with 60 Vbeta primers and 13 Jbeta primers. The table came from immunoSEQ multiplex PCR; TCRdb's copy has only in-frame clones and leaves some out. The sample has 150,000 to 200,000 clones; more than 65% are singletons. The germline V gene has CDR1 SGHDN and CDR2 FVKESK. Deletions cut 2 bases from V and 2 bases from J, with 19 bases between. The CDR3 covers 17 residues. The sequencing sample was made of PBMCs. This chain links TRBV14 with TRBJ2-7, with D perhaps TRBD2 (6 bases). The TCR originated in a woman under 40 in good health and CMV-seronegative. The CDR3 is CASSQSHSPGETYEQYF. The CDR3 DNA sequence: TGTGCCAGCAGCCAATCTCACTCCCCGGGGGAAACCTACGAGCAGTACTTC. Full variable domain (outside the CDR3, taken from reference TRBV14 and TRBJ2-7): EAGVTQFPSHSVIEKGQTVTLRCDPISGHDNLYWYRRVMGKEIKFLLHFVKESKQDESGMPNNRFLAERTGGTYSTLKVQPAELEDSGVYFCASSQSHSPGETYEQYFGPGTRLTVT.